This T cell receptor (beta chain) originates from a study of shared clonotypes between healthy human individuals. Study-level information: Contributing individuals were a couple of females and a few males aged 18 to 49.

The V gene's germline CDR1 is MDHEN and CDR2 SYDVKM. CDR3 length: 15 residues. V lost 2 bases and J 5 bases, leaving 15 bases between the germline ends. Clones were read by immunoSEQ multiplex PCR, and TCRdb kept only the in-frame ones, dropping some. The sample has fewer than 1.4 million clones; approximately 78% are singletons. Material for sequencing was memory CD4+ T cells from PBMCs. Subset given: CD45RA-negative fraction. The chain combines TRBV28 with TRBJ2-5; D is tentatively TRBD1 or TRBD2 (5 bases each). The clonotype originates from a man aged 18 to 29 in good health. Some clones in this sample may be carry-over from other donors' samples. Written as DNA, the CDR3 is TGTGCCAGCAGTTTACCCCGGGGCTCCGGGGAGACCCAGTACTTC. Translated, it gives CASSLPRGSGETQYF. Looking up the rest from reference TRBV28 and TRBJ2-5 gives the full variable domain: DVKVTQSSRYLVKRTGEKVFLECVQDMDHENMFWYRQDPGLGLRLIYFSYDVKMKEKGDIPEGYSVSREKKERFSLILESASTNQTSMYLCASSLPRGSGETQYFGPGTRLLVL.